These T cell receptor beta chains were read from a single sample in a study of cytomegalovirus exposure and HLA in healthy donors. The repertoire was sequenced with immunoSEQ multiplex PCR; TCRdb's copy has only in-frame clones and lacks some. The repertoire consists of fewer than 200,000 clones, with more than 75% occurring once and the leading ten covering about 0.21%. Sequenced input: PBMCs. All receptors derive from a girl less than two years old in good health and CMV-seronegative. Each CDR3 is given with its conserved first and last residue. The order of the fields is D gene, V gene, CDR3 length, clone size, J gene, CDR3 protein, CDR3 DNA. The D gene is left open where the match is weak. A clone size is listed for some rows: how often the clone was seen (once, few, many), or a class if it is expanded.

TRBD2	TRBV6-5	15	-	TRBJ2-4	CASSSSGGAKNIQYF	TGTGCCAGCAGTTCCAGCGGGGGGGCCAAAAACATTCAGTACTTC
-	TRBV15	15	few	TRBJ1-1	CATRSGGGKNTEAFF	TGTGCCACCCGGTCGGGGGGCGGGAAGAACACTGAAGCTTTCTTT
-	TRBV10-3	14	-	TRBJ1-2	CAISGDRFNYGYTF	TGTGCCATCAGTGGTGACAGGTTTAACTATGGCTACACCTTC
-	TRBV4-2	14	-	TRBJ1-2	CASSQDDTSYGYTF	TGTGCCAGCAGCCAAGATGACACATCATATGGCTACACCTTC
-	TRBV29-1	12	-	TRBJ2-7	CSVDGATYEQYF	TGCAGCGTTGATGGGGCAACATACGAGCAGTACTTC
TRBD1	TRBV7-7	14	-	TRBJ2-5	CASSPRTGQGTQYF	TGTGCCAGCAGCCCCAGGACAGGTCAAGGGACCCAGTACTTC
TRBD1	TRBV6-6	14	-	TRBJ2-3	CASSYGTGTDTQYF	TGTGCCAGCAGCTACGGGACAGGCACAGATACGCAGTATTTT
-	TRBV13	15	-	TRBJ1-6	CASSLQASQYSPLHF	TGTGCCAGCAGCTTGCAGGCCTCCCAATATTCACCCCTCCACTTT
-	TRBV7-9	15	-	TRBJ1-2	CASSSTGIANYGYTF	TGTGCCAGCAGCTCCACAGGGATAGCTAACTATGGCTACACCTTC
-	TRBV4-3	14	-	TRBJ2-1	CASSQETSSYEQFF	TGCGCCAGCAGCCAAGAGACTAGTTCCTATGAGCAGTTCTTC
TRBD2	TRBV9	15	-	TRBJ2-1	CASTSNLAGGNEQFF	TGTGCCAGCACGTCGAACCTAGCGGGAGGGAATGAGCAGTTCTTC
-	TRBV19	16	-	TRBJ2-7	CASSSPGGPSLYEQYF	TGTGCCAGTAGTAGCCCCGGAGGGCCTTCCCTCTACGAGCAGTACTTC
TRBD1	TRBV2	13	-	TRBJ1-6	CASGTGGTSPLHF	TGTGCCAGCGGGACAGGTGGGACTTCACCCCTCCACTTT
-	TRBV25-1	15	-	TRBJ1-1	CASSAGSRMNTEAFF	TGTGCCAGCAGTGCCGGCTCCAGGATGAACACTGAAGCTTTCTTT
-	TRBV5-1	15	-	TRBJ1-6	CASSLGQGDNSPLHF	TGCGCCAGCAGCTTGGGACAAGGCGATAATTCACCCCTCCACTTT
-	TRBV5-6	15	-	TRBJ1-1	CASSLSGAGNTEAFF	TGTGCCAGCAGCTTGTCAGGGGCTGGGAACACTGAAGCTTTCTTT
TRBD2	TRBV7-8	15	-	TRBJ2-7	CASSLGVGLAYEQYF	TGTGCCAGCAGCTTAGGTGTGGGACTAGCCTACGAGCAGTACTTC
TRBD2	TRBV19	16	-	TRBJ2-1	CASSIPGREGYNEQFF	TGTGCCAGTAGTATCCCGGGGCGGGAGGGCTACAATGAGCAGTTCTTC
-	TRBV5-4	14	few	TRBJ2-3	CASSLLRGTDTQYF	TGTGCCAGCAGCTTATTACGAGGCACAGATACGCAGTATTTT
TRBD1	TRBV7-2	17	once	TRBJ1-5	CASSPYWGQGVNQPQHF	TGTGCCAGCAGCCCCTATTGGGGACAGGGCGTCAATCAGCCCCAGCATTTT
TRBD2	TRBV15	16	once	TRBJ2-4	CATSRGGLLAKNIQYF	TGTGCCACCAGCAGGGGAGGGCTCTTGGCCAAAAACATTCAGTACTTC
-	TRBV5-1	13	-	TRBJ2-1	CASSWGHHNEQFF	TGCGCCAGCAGTTGGGGACATCACAATGAGCAGTTCTTC
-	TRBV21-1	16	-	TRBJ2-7	CASQDRYQRSSYEQYF	TGTGCCAGCCAAGACAGGTACCAAAGGAGCTCCTACGAGCAGTACTTC
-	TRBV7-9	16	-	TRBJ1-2	CASSSIWRLQNYGYTF	TGTGCCAGCAGCTCGATTTGGCGACTCCAGAACTATGGCTACACCTTC
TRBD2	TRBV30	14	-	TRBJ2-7	CAWALAGGPSEQYF	TGTGCCTGGGCTCTAGCGGGAGGGCCAAGTGAGCAGTACTTC
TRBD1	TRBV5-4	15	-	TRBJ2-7	CASSSSGTGLFEQYF	TGTGCCAGCAGCTCCTCGGGGACAGGGTTGTTCGAGCAGTACTTC
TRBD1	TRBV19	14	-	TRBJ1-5	CASSGTGHNQPQHF	TGTGCCAGTAGTGGGACAGGCCACAATCAGCCCCAGCATTTT